This TCR beta chain comes out of a study of cytomegalovirus exposure and HLA in healthy donors. PCR was performed using 60 Vbeta and 13 Jbeta primers. This table comes from immunoSEQ multiplex PCR, and its TCRdb copy is limited to in-frame clones, with some not included. Found here are over 90,000 clones, around 85% of them singletons; the top ten hold roughly 5.1%. Germline CDR1 SGHRS, CDR2 YFSETQ. V was pared by 5 bases and J by 7 bases, with 3 bases of the junction left unmatched. The CDR3 consists of 13 residues. The receptor was isolated from a man in his forties in good health and CMV-seropositive. The chain links TRBV5-1 to TRBJ2-1, with 10 bases lining up with TRBD2. Input material: PBMCs. The CDR3 spells CASRAGLANEQFF. CDR3 sequence (DNA): TGCGCCAGCAGGGCGGGACTAGCGAATGAGCAGTTCTTC.